The 32 T cell receptor beta chains below were found in one sample sequenced in a study of blood T cell repertoires in COVID-19. The table came from immunoSEQ multiplex PCR; TCRdb's copy has only in-frame clones and leaves some out. The sample holds tens of thousands of clones; around 85% are singletons and the top ten take 16%. Specimen: peripheral blood. The receptors stem from a human donor in a cohort sampled during active COVID-19.

The J gene is TRBJ1-2, the V gene TRBV5-6, with D possibly TRBD1 on 6 matching bases. CDR3 length: 15 amino acids. V gave up 4 bases and J gave up 5 bases, with 18 bases separating them. Germline assignment: CDR1 SGHDT and CDR2 YYEEEE. The CDR3 is CASSPGKGVAYGYTF. The CDR3 nucleotides are TGTGCCAGCAGCCCCGGTAAGGGGGTTGCTTATGGCTACACCTTC.

The chain joins TRBV2 to TRBJ2-4, with a weak D call TRBD2 (6 bases). V shed 2 bases and J shed 7 bases, with 12 bases lying between them. The germline CDR1 and CDR2 sequences are SNHLY and FYNNEI. The CDR3 extends over 14 amino acids. The CDR3, as DNA: TGTGCCAGCAGTGAAATGTTCGCGGGGAACATTCAGTACTTC. This sequence encodes CASSEMFAGNIQYF. Full variable domain (rest looked up from reference TRBV2 and TRBJ2-4): EPEVTQTPSHQVTQMGQEVILRCVPISNHLYFYWYRQILGQKVEFLVSFYNNEISEKSEIFDDQFSVERPDGSNFTLKIRSTKLEDSAMYFCASSEMFAGNIQYFGAGTRLSVL.

This chain connects TRBV7-3 to TRBJ2-7; TRBD2 matches 8 bases. The V and J ends lost 1 base and 5 bases, in that order; junction bases with no gene match: 10. This CDR3 contains 16 residues. Germline V gene data show CDR1 as SGHTA and CDR2 as FQGTGA. The CDR3 is CASSLMVRLARNEQYF. The CDR3 DNA reads TGTGCCAGCAGCTTAATGGTGAGACTAGCGCGAAACGAGCAGTACTTC.

About this clone: At one boundary the junction diverges from the germline segment, which might be a read error. Within the sample, other DNA sequences also encode this same CDR3. The genes are TRBV13 and TRBJ2-3; 9 bases line up with TRBD2. The CDR3 is 18 residues long. The germline gives CDR1 PRHDT, CDR2 FYEKMQ (reference sequence). The DNA of the CDR3 is TGTGCCACCAGCTTACCGGGGACTCGCGGGGGGGGCACAGATACGCAGTATTTT. Translating gives CATSLPGTRGGGTDTQYF. Combining the CDR3 with reference TRBV13 and TRBJ2-3 gives the whole variable domain AAGVIQSPRHLIKEKRETATLKCYPIPRHDTVYWYQQGPGQDPQFLISFYEKMQSDKGSIPDRFSAQQFSDYHSELNMSSLELGDSALYFCATSLPGTRGGGTDTQYFGPGTRLTVL.

The chain couples TRBV11-3 to TRBJ2-2, with 7 bases that match TRBD2. The germline gives CDR1 SGHNT, CDR2 YENEEA. V trimming: 5 bases; J trimming: 2 bases; junction bases outside the gene matches: 5. This CDR3 spans 15 amino acids. The CDR3: CASSQRTSNTGELFF. DNA of the CDR3: TGTGCCAGCAGCCAACGGACTAGTAACACCGGGGAGCTGTTTTTT.

The chain has TRBV18 and TRBJ1-5, with 7 positions matching TRBD1. Germline lookup yields CDR1 KGHSH and CDR2 LQKENI. This CDR3 is built from 15 residues. V shed 2 bases and J 3 bases; nucleotides not matched to a gene: 4. CDR3 nucleotide sequence: TGTGCCAGCTCACCAGTGGGACAGTTCAATCAGCCCCAGCATTTT. The encoded protein is CASSPVGQFNQPQHF.

The gene calls are TRBV6-1 and TRBJ1-1, with D perhaps TRBD1 (5 bases). The CDR3 totals 20 residues. Per the germline V gene, CDR1 is MNHNS and CDR2 is SASEGT. Between the trimmed V and J ends, which lost 1 base and 2 bases, there was a span of 26 bases. DNA for the CDR3: TGTGCCAGCAGTGAAGGACCGGACGTGGGGGGGAGGGAATTTAACACTGAAGCTTTCTTT. Translating gives CASSEGPDVGGREFNTEAFF.

This rearrangement joins TRBV12-5 to TRBJ2-1; possible D gene TRBD2, 5 bases. In germline, CDR1 is LGHNT, CDR2 FRNRAP. This CDR3 comprises 12 residues. Trimming took off 5 bases at V and 10 bases at J, with 12 bases between the two ends. CDR3 residues: CASGPGIPEQFF. The CDR3 nucleotides are TGTGCTAGTGGTCCGGGAATCCCCGAGCAGTTCTTC.

Note on this clone: Other DNA sequences in this specimen translate into the identical CDR3. The chain links TRBV27 to TRBJ2-5; 11 positions agree with TRBD2. Germline lookup yields CDR1 MNHEY and CDR2 SMNVEV (reference sequence). The trim removed 5 bases at V and 7 bases at J, leaving 15 bases unmatched. The CDR3 is 17 residues long. CDR3 DNA: TGTGCCAGCAGTCCATATCCTAGCGGGAGGCCGCCGAGGACCCAGTACTTC. This translates into CASSPYPSGRPPRTQYF.

The gene calls are TRBV14 and TRBJ2-2; possible D gene TRBD1, 5 bases. CDR1 is SGHDN and CDR2 is FVKESK in the germline V gene. The CDR3 spans 16 residues. With 4 bases removed from V and 3 bases from J, the gap between germline ends came to 15 bases. The CDR3 loop is CASSPGVGAYTGELFF. Written as DNA, the CDR3 is TGTGCCAGCAGCCCAGGAGTAGGGGCATACACCGGGGAGCTGTTTTTT.

The chain has TRBV19 and TRBJ2-1; no reliable D call. The V end was cut by 5 bases, the J end by 5 bases, with 10 bases between. Germline CDR1 and CDR2: LNHDA and SQIVND (reference sequence). The CDR3 has 13 residues. CDR3: CASSLNINNEQFF. The CDR3 region has the DNA TGTGCCAGTAGTTTAAATATTAACAATGAGCAGTTCTTC.

This clone occurred a few times. The genes are TRBV7-3 and TRBJ1-6; unclear D gene. This CDR3 region has 13 residues. Deletions cut 3 bases from V and 9 bases from J, with 9 bases between. Germline loops: CDR1 SGHTA, CDR2 FQGTGA. CDR3 DNA sequence: TGTGCCAGCAGCTTGGGCGGAGGTTCACCCCTCCACTTT. Its protein product is CASSLGGGSPLHF. Variable domain in full (rest from reference TRBV7-3 and TRBJ1-6): GAGVSQTPSNKVTEKGKYVELRCDPISGHTALYWYRQSLGQGPEFLIYFQGTGAADDSGLPNDRFFAVRPEGSVSTLKIQRTERGDSAVYLCASSLGGGSPLHFGNGTRLTVT.

The rearrangement links TRBV7-8 to TRBJ1-2; tentatively, D is TRBD1 (5 bases). The V end lost 5 bases, the J end lost 2 bases, and 15 bases lay between the germline ends. Germline V lookup: CDR1 SGHVS, CDR2 FQNEAQ. This CDR3 spans 15 amino acids. The DNA of the CDR3 is TGTGCCAGCAGCCCCCGGCAGGGAGGAAACTATGGCTACACCTTC. This codes for CASSPRQGGNYGYTF.

The chain joins TRBV30 to TRBJ2-5; no firm D call. Germline V CDR1 and CDR2: GTSNPN, SVGIG (reference sequence). The CDR3 loop spans 13 amino acids. Trimming shortened V by 0 bases and J by 4 bases, and 9 bases separated the two germline ends. The CDR3: CAWSVTRGETQYF. The CDR3 DNA sequence: TGTGCCTGGAGTGTCACTCGAGGAGAGACCCAGTACTTC.

This clone was seen a few times. The V call is TRBV6-5, the J call TRBJ1-5; the D gene is possibly TRBD1 (6 bases). The ends were cut back, 4 bases at V and 5 bases at J, with 9 bases in the middle. There are 13 residues in the CDR3. Looked up from germline, CDR1 is MNHEY and CDR2 is SVGAGI. This chain's CDR3 is CASSSTGYQPQHF. The DNA for the CDR3 is TGTGCCAGCAGTTCCACAGGGTATCAGCCCCAGCATTTT.

This chain connects TRBV6-5 to TRBJ1-2; 7 positions agree with TRBD1. CDR1 and CDR2 from the germline V gene are MNHEY and SVGAGI. The J segment lost 3 bases and the V segment lost 8 bases, leaving 3 bases of the junction unmatched. This CDR3 has 12 residues. This CDR3 is CASGGQYYGYTF. CDR3 DNA: TGTGCCAGCGGGGGACAGTACTATGGCTACACCTTC.

V and J are TRBV29-1 and TRBJ2-5; weak D call: TRBD1 (6 bases). Germline V gene data show CDR1 as SQVTM and CDR2 as ANQGSEA. Between the trimmed V and J ends, which lost 5 bases and 5 bases, there was a span of 12 bases. This CDR3 is built from 12 residues. The CDR3 reads CSVSGGSETQYF. CDR3 sequence (DNA): TGCAGCGTTAGTGGGGGCAGCGAGACCCAGTACTTC.

V usage is TRBV7-3 and J usage is TRBJ2-3; no reliable D call. Germline values: CDR1 SGHTA, CDR2 FQGTGA. The V and J ends lost 3 bases and 2 bases respectively, with 6 bases between them. This CDR3 comprises 13 residues. This CDR3 reads CASSLLITDTQYF. CDR3 sequence (DNA): TGTGCCAGCAGCTTGTTAATCACAGATACGCAGTATTTT. Looking up the rest from reference TRBV7-3 and TRBJ2-3 gives the full variable domain: GAGVSQTPSNKVTEKGKYVELRCDPISGHTALYWYRQSLGQGPEFLIYFQGTGAADDSGLPNDRFFAVRPEGSVSTLKIQRTERGDSAVYLCASSLLITDTQYFGPGTRLTVL.

Only a few counts were recorded for this clone. The genes are TRBV6-5 and TRBJ1-3, with 8 bases that match TRBD1. The CDR3 spans 14 residues. Trimming cost V 7 bases and J 3 bases; bases outside gene matches: 5. Looked up from germline, CDR1 is MNHEY and CDR2 is SVGAGI. The CDR3 is CASTTDRGGNTIYF. As DNA, the CDR3 is TGTGCCAGCACTACCGACAGGGGTGGAAACACCATATATTTT.

This clone was detected only once. This chain connects TRBV5-1 to TRBJ2-7; TRBD1 might be the D (5 bases). The CDR3 runs to 13 residues. The V and J ends lost 0 bases and 3 bases respectively, with 7 bases between them. CDR1 is SGHRS, CDR2 YFSETQ, per germline. CDR3 nucleotides: TGCGCCAGCAGCTTGGACAGGAGCTACGAGCAGTACTTC. Amino acids: CASSLDRSYEQYF.

The chain links TRBV5-1 to TRBJ2-5; 7 bases match TRBD1. The germline V gene encodes CDR1 SGHRS and CDR2 YFSETQ. This CDR3 region has 14 residues. J lost 5 bases, V lost 4 bases, and 8 bases had no gene match. CDR3 region: CASSLDARGETQYF. The CDR3, as DNA: TGCGCCAGCAGCCTCGATGCCAGGGGGGAGACCCAGTACTTC.

This chain uses TRBV6-5 with TRBJ1-1; possible D gene TRBD1, 5 bases. Germline values: CDR1 MNHEY, CDR2 SVGAGI. Trimming left V 7 bases short and J 1 base short, with 13 bases between. There are 14 residues in the CDR3. CDR3 in amino acids: CASKIRTQNTEAFF. The CDR3 region has the DNA TGTGCCAGCAAGATTCGGACACAGAACACTGAAGCTTTCTTT.

The V call is TRBV6-5, the J call TRBJ2-7, with 8 bases identical to TRBD2. Trimming removed 7 bases from V and 2 bases from J; junction bases left unmatched: 10. The CDR3 covers 15 residues. Germline CDR1 and CDR2: MNHEY and SVGAGI. The CDR3 is CASILGLVGPYEQYF. In DNA form, the CDR3 reads TGTGCCAGCATCCTGGGACTAGTTGGCCCCTACGAGCAGTACTTC.

The rearrangement uses TRBV5-1 and TRBJ2-2; D uncertain. CDR1 and CDR2 (germline): SGHRS, YFSETQ. The CDR3 extends over 15 amino acids. Trimming took 1 base from V and 5 from J, leaving 12 bases between them. The CDR3 nucleotides are TGCGCCAGCAGCTTGACAGCCCTAATTACCGGGGAGCTGTTTTTT. Its protein product is CASSLTALITGELFF.

This chain connects TRBV21-1 to TRBJ2-5; TRBD2, as called in the table, went unchecked against the DNA. TRBV21-1 counts as a pseudogene. This CDR3 has 17 amino acids. The CDR3 nucleotides read TGTGCCAGCAGCTCCAAATATGAGGCGGGGTCCGGAGAGACCCAGTACTTC. It translates to CASSSKYEAGSGETQYF.

V gene TRBV19 combines with J gene TRBJ2-3, with D perhaps matching TRBD1 (6 bases). V lost 5 bases and J lost 2, with 17 bases in between. The CDR3 loop spans 16 amino acids. Looked up from germline, CDR1 is LNHDA and CDR2 is SQIVND (reference sequence). DNA for the CDR3: TGTGCCAGTAGTCTACTCGGACAGCCAGCCACAGATACGCAGTATTTT. Its protein product is CASSLLGQPATDTQYF. The full variable domain, with the rest looked up from reference TRBV19 and TRBJ2-3, is DGGITQSPKYLFRKEGQNVTLSCEQNLNHDAMYWYRQDPGQGLRLIYYSQIVNDFQKGDIAEGYSVSREKKESFPLTVTSAQKNPTAFYLCASSLLGQPATDTQYFGPGTRLTVL.

The chain joins TRBV7-2 to TRBJ2-7, with 10 bases fitting TRBD2. This CDR3 comprises 15 residues. Trimming took 4 bases from V and 6 from J; bases not matched to a gene: 9. In germline, CDR1 is SGHTA, CDR2 FQGNSA. This CDR3 reads CASSSVASGRREQYF. The CDR3 DNA follows: TGTGCCAGCAGCTCAGTAGCTAGCGGGAGACGCGAGCAGTACTTC.

The rearrangement links TRBV3-1 (or the pseudogene TRBV3-2) to TRBJ2-5; D might be TRBD2 (5 bases). With 1 base removed from V and 5 bases from J, the gap between germline ends came to 11 bases. The CDR3 is 14 amino acids. Germline CDR1 LGHDT, CDR2 YNNKEL (reference sequence). CDR3 in DNA: TGTGCCAGCAGCCAAGGTTGGGGAGTTGAGACCCAGTACTTC. It specifies CASSQGWGVETQYF.

In its sample, this clone was seen once. The V gene is TRBV5-1, the J gene TRBJ2-2; TRBD2 matches at 11 bases. The V gene end was trimmed by 1 base and the J gene end by 3 bases; junction bases not matched to a gene: 8. This CDR3 comprises 18 residues. Germline CDR1 is SGHRS and CDR2 is YFSETQ. The CDR3 DNA reads TGCGCCAGCAGCTTGCAATCTAGCGGGGGGATGTACACCGGGGAGCTGTTTTTT. Residues: CASSLQSSGGMYTGELFF. The whole variable domain, remainder taken from reference TRBV5-1 and TRBJ2-2, is KAGVTQTPRYLIKTRGQQVTLSCSPISGHRSVSWYQQTPGQGLQFLFEYFSETQRNKGNFPGRFSGRQFSNSRSEMNVSTLELGDSALYLCASSLQSSGGMYTGELFFGEGSRLTVL.

This chain connects TRBV7-2 to TRBJ2-7; the D gene is possibly TRBD2 (6 bases). The CDR3 contains 14 residues. V shed 1 base and J shed 3 bases, with 10 bases lying between them. Germline V gene data show CDR1 as SGHTA and CDR2 as FQGNSA. The chain's CDR3 is CASSLDPGVYEQYF. In DNA form, the CDR3 reads TGTGCCAGCAGCTTAGATCCGGGGGTCTACGAGCAGTACTTC.

This sequence joins TRBV6-5 and TRBJ2-7; perhaps TRBD1 as D (5 bases). This CDR3 is built from 14 residues. V was pared by 0 bases and J by 2 bases, with 8 bases between. Germline V gene lookup returns CDR1 MNHEY and CDR2 SVGAGI. CDR3: CASSYSGQTYEQYF. The CDR3 DNA reads TGTGCCAGCAGTTACTCAGGACAAACCTACGAGCAGTACTTC.

The chain joins TRBV9 to TRBJ2-2; possibly TRBD2 for D (5 bases). V was shortened by 1 base and J by 0 bases, with 10 bases between the two germline ends. The CDR3 is 16 residues long. The germline CDR1 and CDR2 sequences are SGDLS and YYNGEE. The CDR3 loop reads CASSVLGGPNTGELFF. The CDR3 coding sequence is TGTGCCAGCAGCGTATTAGGCGGGCCGAACACCGGGGAGCTGTTTTTT.